The sequence of this T cell receptor (beta chain) was determined in a study of T cell repertoires in cytomegalovirus infection. Study as a whole: CMV epitopes, recently identified HLA-C-restricted and well-studied HLA-B-restricted, were used. Notes on the study in general: HLA-C-restricted CMV clonotypes gave the most frequent clonotype in two of eight donors. Accumulated public TCR beta family frequency recognized individuals carrying CMV together with the relevant HLA.

Notes on this clonotype: The antigen remains unidentified.

The CDR3 length is 17 residues. With V trimmed by 0 bases and J by 6 bases, 10 bases remained unmatched. Germline-derived CDR1 and CDR2 are WNHNN and SYGVQD (reference sequence). MiXCR, run by TCRdb on the reads, gives a single entry per CDR3 protein. The sample yields about 830,000 distinct CDR3 sequences, 32% seen once. Sequencing was performed on cultured CD8+ T cells from PBMCs, taken from culture after CMV antigen stimulation. The V call is TRBV10-1, the J call TRBJ2-1; 8 positions match TRBD2. The receptor's source is a human donor in good health (CMV status not recorded). Some clones in this sample may be carry-over from other donors' samples. The CDR3 DNA follows: TGCGCCAGCAGTGAGTCGAGTTCGGGGGGGCCCCCCAATGAGCAGTTCTTC. Amino acid sequence: CASSESSSGGPPNEQFF.